The 31 T cell receptor beta chains below come from one sample, sequenced in a study of T cell changes during pregnancy in multiple sclerosis. Sequencing used immunoSEQ multiplex PCR; TCRdb keeps in-frame clones, though not all of them. The data contain 80,000 to 100,000 clones, 91% of them singletons. The source material was peripheral blood, sampled after pregnancy. These receptors all come from a female donor in good health, enrolled as a control in a pregnancy study.

This sequence joins TRBV7-2 and TRBJ1-5; D not resolved. There are 16 residues in the CDR3. V lost 1 base and J lost 1, with 11 bases in between. CDR1 SGHTA and CDR2 FQGNSA come from the germline V gene. CDR3 nucleotides: TGTGCCAGCAGCTTAGTTGTGACACAAAGCAATCAGCCCCAGCATTTT. It is translated as CASSLVVTQSNQPQHF. Combining the CDR3 with reference TRBV7-2 and TRBJ1-5 gives the whole variable domain GAGVSQSPSNKVTEKGKDVELRCDPISGHTALYWYRQSLGQGLEFLIYFQGNSAPDKSGLPSDRFSAERTGGSVSTLTIQRTQQEDSAVYLCASSLVVTQSNQPQHFGDGTRLSIL.

The chain links TRBV18 to TRBJ1-1; D is perhaps TRBD1 (6 bases). The CDR3 consists of 13 residues. Per germline, CDR1 KGHSH and CDR2 LQKENI. The V end lost 6 bases, the J end lost 11 bases, and 19 bases lay between the germline ends. The CDR3 DNA is TGTGCCAGCTCCCTAGGTGCGACAGGCGCGGCTTTCTTT. Residues: CASSLGATGAAFF.

This clone was detected only a few times. The chain joins TRBV7-2 to TRBJ1-2, with 8 nucleotides matching TRBD1. Germline CDR1 is SGHTA and CDR2 is FQGNSA. This CDR3 region has 14 residues. After removal of 5 bases from V and 4 bases from J, the junction contained 6 bases not matched to a gene. Written as DNA, the CDR3 is TGTGCCAGCAGCCCAACAGGGGGTGGCTATGGCTACACCTTC. It specifies CASSPTGGGYGYTF.

The chain joins TRBV10-3 to TRBJ1-5; 11 bases are a match to TRBD1. Germline CDR1 and CDR2: ENHRY and SYGVKD. This CDR3 contains 16 residues. The V segment lost 11 bases and the J segment 0 bases; nucleotides outside the gene matches: 9. The CDR3 sequence: CASSGTGGYSNQPQHF. CDR3 coding DNA: TGTGCCTCATCGGGGACAGGGGGTTATAGCAATCAGCCCCAGCATTTT.

The chain employs TRBV5-4 and TRBJ2-5, with 13 bases matching TRBD2. The CDR3 spans 15 residues. Germline CDR1 and CDR2: SGHNT and YYREEE (reference sequence). After removal of 2 bases from V and 4 bases from J, the junction contained 2 bases not matched to a gene. CDR3 residues: CASSLTSGGVETQYF. CDR3 coding DNA: TGTGCCAGCAGCTTAACTAGCGGGGGGGTAGAGACCCAGTACTTC.

The J gene is TRBJ2-3, the V gene TRBV4-1; D is unresolved. V was clipped by 4 bases and J by 6 bases, with 14 bases between them. CDR1 MGHRA and CDR2 YSYEKL come from the germline V gene. CDR3 length: 14 residues. The CDR3: CASSPSRPGDTQYF. CDR3 DNA: TGCGCCAGCAGCCCCTCGCGGCCCGGGGATACGCAGTATTTT.

This chain joins TRBV7-9 and TRBJ1-4, with 11 positions matching TRBD1. In germline, CDR1 is SEHNR, CDR2 FQNEAQ (reference sequence). The ends lost 3 bases at V and 8 bases at J; junction bases unmatched: 5. The CDR3 spans 15 residues. The CDR3 region is CASSFRTGGIEKLFF. In DNA, the CDR3 is TGTGCCAGCAGCTTCCGGACAGGGGGCATAGAAAAACTGTTTTTT.

This chain links TRBV2 with TRBJ1-5; D unresolved. Germline-derived CDR1 and CDR2 are SNHLY and FYNNEI. The V end was cut by 2 bases, the J end by 4 bases, with 9 bases between. CDR3 length equals 14 residues. CDR3 amino acids: CASSESGWNQPQHF. In DNA form, the CDR3 reads TGTGCCAGCAGTGAATCCGGGTGGAATCAGCCCCAGCATTTT.

The rearrangement links TRBV29-1 to TRBJ2-7; possible D gene TRBD2, 5 bases. The length of the CDR3 is 14 residues. Trimming removed 7 bases from V and 5 bases from J, with 21 bases in between. Looked up from germline, CDR1 is SQVTM and CDR2 is ANQGSEA. Here the CDR3 DNA reads TGCAGCGCCCGTGGGATCCGGGGTGCCCACGAGCAGTACTTC. This encodes CSARGIRGAHEQYF.

This rearrangement joins TRBV7-3 to TRBJ2-6; D remains unclear. Germline lookup yields CDR1 SGHTA and CDR2 FQGTGA. V gave up 1 base and J gave up 2 bases, with 9 bases separating them. The CDR3 contains 16 residues. The CDR3 protein is CASSLSSGPGANVLTF. The CDR3 DNA follows: TGTGCCAGCAGCTTAAGCAGTGGCCCTGGGGCCAACGTCCTGACTTTC. Full variable domain (outside the CDR3, taken from reference TRBV7-3 and TRBJ2-6): GAGVSQTPSNKVTEKGKYVELRCDPISGHTALYWYRQSLGQGPEFLIYFQGTGAADDSGLPNDRFFAVRPEGSVSTLKIQRTERGDSAVYLCASSLSSGPGANVLTFGAGSRLTVL.

This chain uses TRBV6-5 with TRBJ2-1; TRBD2 agrees at 10 bases. CDR3 length: 15 amino acids. V dropped 6 bases and J dropped 3; count of bases not matched to a gene: 5. Looked up from germline, CDR1 is MNHEY and CDR2 is SVGAGI. The CDR3 bases are TGTGCCAGCAGGCAAATAGCGGGGGGCTACAATGAGCAGTTCTTC. Translation: CASRQIAGGYNEQFF.

J is TRBJ2-1 and V is TRBV18; 10 bases are shared with TRBD2. The J segment lost 8 bases and the V segment lost 6 bases, leaving 10 bases of the junction unmatched. Germline V gene lookup returns CDR1 KGHSH and CDR2 LQKENI. CDR3 size: 15 residues. The CDR3 loop is CASSLQVAGGDEQFF. The CDR3 DNA is TGTGCCAGCTCCCTTCAAGTAGCGGGGGGCGATGAGCAGTTCTTC.

The CDR3 DNA reads TGTGCCAGCAGCCAATTCTTGGCCACAGATACGCAGTATTTT. Protein sequence: CASSQFLATDTQYF. The gene calls are TRBV14 and TRBJ2-3; D remains ambiguous. The V end was cut by 2 bases, the J end by 2 bases, with 8 bases between. CDR1 is SGHDN, CDR2 FVKESK, per germline. The CDR3 is made up of 14 amino acids.

J is TRBJ1-2 and V is TRBV19, with TRBD1 as a possible D gene (6 bases). Germline CDR1 reads LNHDA; CDR2 reads SQIVND (reference sequence). Trimming removed 4 bases from V and 6 bases from J, with 18 bases in between. The CDR3 extends over 15 amino acids. The CDR3 DNA reads TGTGCCAGTAGTACCTATCGGGGGGGCTCTGATGGCTACACCTTC. It specifies CASSTYRGGSDGYTF.

This clone was seen just once. The rearrangement joins TRBV12-5 to TRBJ2-7, with 8 bases fitting TRBD1. This CDR3 is built from 14 residues. Germline CDR1 and CDR2: LGHNT and FRNRAP. V shed 4 bases, J shed 3 bases, and the junction held 5 bases outside the gene matches. The DNA of the CDR3 is TGTGCTAGTGGTTCCGGGACAGGTTACTACGAGCAGTACTTC. It codes for CASGSGTGYYEQYF.

This sequence joins TRBV25-1 and TRBJ1-2; maybe TRBD1 (5 bases). Trimming pared 0 bases from V and 4 bases from J, leaving 12 bases between. The CDR3 totals 15 residues. Germline CDR1 and CDR2: MGHDK and SYGVNS. The CDR3 region is CASSEYRVEIYGYTF. Here the CDR3 DNA reads TGTGCCAGCAGTGAATACAGGGTGGAAATCTATGGCTACACCTTC.

This chain links TRBV7-9 with TRBJ2-1; tentative D call: TRBD2 (5 bases). Trimming stripped 0 bases from V and 2 bases from J, with 5 bases between. Germline V gives CDR1 SEHNR, CDR2 FQNEAQ (reference sequence). The CDR3 runs to 14 residues. The CDR3 loop reads CASSLAGTYNEQFF. The CDR3, as DNA: TGTGCCAGCAGCTTAGCCGGGACCTACAATGAGCAGTTCTTC.

V usage is TRBV7-9 and J usage is TRBJ1-2; possible D gene TRBD1, 6 bases. Germline V gene lookup returns CDR1 SEHNR and CDR2 FQNEAQ (reference sequence). V was clipped by 5 bases and J by 7 bases, with 8 bases between them. This CDR3 region has 11 residues. In DNA, the CDR3 is TGTGCCAGCAGCACAGGGAGTGGCTACACCTTC. As protein: CASSTGSGYTF.

The chain recombines TRBV13 with TRBJ2-5, with D uncertain. The J call is in doubt because the DNA end fits TRBJ2-7 better. Germline loops: CDR1 PRHDT, CDR2 FYEKMQ (reference sequence). The CDR3 spans 14 residues. Here the CDR3 DNA reads TGTGCCAGCACCTCCCGGTGGGGCTCCTACGAGCAGTACTTC. This translates into CASTSRWGSYEQYF.

The rearrangement joins TRBV9 to TRBJ2-1; 7 bases fit TRBD2. CDR3 length: 15 residues. Germline values: CDR1 SGDLS, CDR2 YYNGEE. Trimming took 3 bases from V and 4 from J; bases not matched to a gene: 7. CDR3 DNA: TGTGCCAGCAGCGGAGGTTTGGGGGGGTACAATGAGCAGTTCTTC. Encoded protein: CASSGGLGGYNEQFF.

This clone appeared a single time. The chain is built from TRBV5-1 and TRBJ2-4; 7 bases line up with TRBD2. J was trimmed by 3 bases and V by 2 bases; bases with no gene match: 5. CDR1 is SGHRS, CDR2 YFSETQ, per germline. This CDR3 is built from 15 residues. Written as DNA, the CDR3 is TGCGCCAGCAGCTTCGGGGGGAATGACAAAAACATTCAGTACTTC. Translating gives CASSFGGNDKNIQYF.

V usage is TRBV5-1 and J usage is TRBJ1-4, with TRBD1 matching over 7 bases. Germline V CDR1 and CDR2: SGHRS, YFSETQ. V shed 4 bases, J shed 5 bases, and the junction held 11 bases outside the gene matches. The CDR3 loop spans 16 amino acids. This CDR3 is CASSSSPGQSNEKLFF. CDR3 nucleotide sequence: TGCGCCAGCAGCAGTTCTCCGGGACAGAGCAATGAAAAACTGTTTTTT. Looking up the rest from reference TRBV5-1 and TRBJ1-4 gives the full variable domain: KAGVTQTPRYLIKTRGQQVTLSCSPISGHRSVSWYQQTPGQGLQFLFEYFSETQRNKGNFPGRFSGRQFSNSRSEMNVSTLELGDSALYLCASSSSPGQSNEKLFFGSGTQLSVL.

The chain recombines TRBV28 with TRBJ1-5; D not resolved. Germline V gene data show CDR1 as MDHEN and CDR2 as SYDVKM. The V end was cut by 7 bases, the J end by 6 bases, with 16 bases between. The CDR3 is made up of 14 amino acids. The CDR3 is CASTDHRGGQPQHF. The CDR3 nucleotides read TGTGCCAGCACCGATCACCGAGGAGGTCAGCCCCAGCATTTT.

The chain combines TRBV5-1 with TRBJ2-2, with D uncertain. The V end lost 6 bases, the J end lost 5 bases, and 5 bases lay between the germline ends. The CDR3 runs to 11 residues. Germline assignment: CDR1 SGHRS and CDR2 YFSETQ. The CDR3 reads CASTLTGELFF. The CDR3 DNA reads as TGCGCCAGCACCCTTACCGGGGAGCTGTTTTTT.

The chain carries TRBV11-2 and TRBJ2-7; a weak D match, TRBD2 (5 bases). This CDR3 has 13 amino acids. V lost 1 base, J lost 3 bases, and 7 bases lay in between. Germline loops: CDR1 SGHAT, CDR2 FQNNGV. The CDR3 region has the DNA TGTGCCAGCAGCTTAGCAGGACTCTACGAGCAGTACTTC. Its protein is CASSLAGLYEQYF.

This rearrangement joins TRBV2 to TRBJ1-1, with D perhaps TRBD1 (5 bases). V was shortened by 7 bases and J by 1 base, with 10 bases between the two germline ends. Germline V gives CDR1 SNHLY, CDR2 FYNNEI. This CDR3 spans 13 amino acids. The CDR3 loop reads CASINQGNTEAFF. The CDR3 coding sequence is TGTGCCAGCATTAATCAGGGGAACACTGAAGCTTTCTTT.

This chain connects TRBV30 to TRBJ2-7; a possible D gene is TRBD1 (6 bases). CDR3 size: 12 residues. The germline V gene encodes CDR1 GTSNPN and CDR2 SVGIG (reference sequence). The ends were cut back, 5 bases at V and 6 bases at J, with 14 bases in the middle. The CDR3 here is CAWGSGGTEQYF. The CDR3 DNA follows: TGTGCCTGGGGAAGTGGGGGCACCGAGCAGTACTTC.

The rearrangement links TRBV19 to TRBJ1-1; D call uncertain. This CDR3 spans 15 amino acids. Trimming took 0 bases from V and 1 from J, leaving 9 bases between them. CDR1 and CDR2 (germline): LNHDA, SQIVND (reference sequence). CDR3 sequence reads: CASSIDGEGNTEAFF. The CDR3 DNA sequence: TGTGCCAGTAGTATAGACGGAGAAGGGAACACTGAAGCTTTCTTT.

V and J are TRBV7-2 and TRBJ2-3; 10 bases are shared with TRBD1. Germline values: CDR1 SGHTA, CDR2 FQGNSA. CDR3 length equals 16 residues. J was trimmed by 3 bases and V by 3 bases; bases with no gene match: 6. The CDR3 is CASSFTRDRGTDTQYF. In DNA form, the CDR3 reads TGTGCCAGCAGCTTTACCCGGGACAGGGGAACAGATACGCAGTATTTT.

This clone was observed once. One end of the junction fails to match germline, which may point to a read error. V and J are TRBV7-7 and TRBJ2-2; D might be TRBD2 (5 bases). There are 14 residues in the CDR3. Germline values: CDR1 SSHAT, CDR2 FNYEAQ (reference sequence). CDR3 nucleotides: TGTGCTAGCAGCCAGCTCAGCGGTACCGGGGAGCTGTTTTTT. Amino acids: CASSQLSGTGELFF.

CDR3 in amino acids: CASSLRGAGMRGYTF. CDR3 sequence (DNA): TGTGCCAGCAGTTTAAGGGGTGCGGGGATGCGGGGCTACACCTTC. The chain recombines TRBV27 with TRBJ1-2; possible D gene TRBD1, 5 bases. Germline V lookup: CDR1 MNHEY, CDR2 SMNVEV (reference sequence). The CDR3 covers 15 residues. The V end lost 2 bases, the J end lost 8 bases, and 18 bases lay between the germline ends.